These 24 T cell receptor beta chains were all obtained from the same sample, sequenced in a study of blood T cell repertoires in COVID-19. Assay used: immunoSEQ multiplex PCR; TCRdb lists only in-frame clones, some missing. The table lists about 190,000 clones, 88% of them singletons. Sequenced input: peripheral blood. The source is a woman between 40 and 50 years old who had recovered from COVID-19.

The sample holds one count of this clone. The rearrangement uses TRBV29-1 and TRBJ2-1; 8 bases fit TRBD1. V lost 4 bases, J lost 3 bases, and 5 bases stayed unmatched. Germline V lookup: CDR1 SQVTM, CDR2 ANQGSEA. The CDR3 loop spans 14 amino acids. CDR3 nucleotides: TGCAGCGTTGCCAGGGACAGGCGCTACAATGAGCAGTTCTTC. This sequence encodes CSVARDRRYNEQFF.

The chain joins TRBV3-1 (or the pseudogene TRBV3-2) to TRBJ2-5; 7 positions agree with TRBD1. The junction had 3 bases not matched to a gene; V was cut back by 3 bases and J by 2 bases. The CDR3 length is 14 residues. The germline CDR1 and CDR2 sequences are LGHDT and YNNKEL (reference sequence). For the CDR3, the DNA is TGTGCCAGCAGCCACAGACAGGGACAAGAGACCCAGTACTTC. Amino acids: CASSHRQGQETQYF.

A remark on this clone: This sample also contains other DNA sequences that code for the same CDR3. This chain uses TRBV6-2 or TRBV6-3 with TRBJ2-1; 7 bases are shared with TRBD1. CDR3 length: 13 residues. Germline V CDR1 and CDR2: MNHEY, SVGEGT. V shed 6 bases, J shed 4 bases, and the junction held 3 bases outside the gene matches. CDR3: CASSRGQYNEQFF. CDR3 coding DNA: TGTGCCAGCAGCCGGGGACAGTACAATGAGCAGTTCTTC.

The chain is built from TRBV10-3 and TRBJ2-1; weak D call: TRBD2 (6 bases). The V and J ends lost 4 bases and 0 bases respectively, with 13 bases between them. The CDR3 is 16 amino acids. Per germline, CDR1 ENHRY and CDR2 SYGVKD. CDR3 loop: CAISGKEGNSYNEQFF. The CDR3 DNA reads TGTGCCATCAGTGGAAAGGAGGGAAACTCCTACAATGAGCAGTTCTTC.

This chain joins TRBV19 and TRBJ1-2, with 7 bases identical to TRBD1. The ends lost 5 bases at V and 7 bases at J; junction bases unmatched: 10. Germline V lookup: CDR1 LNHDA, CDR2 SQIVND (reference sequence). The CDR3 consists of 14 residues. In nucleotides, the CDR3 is TGTGCCAGTAGTTCAGCCGGGACAGCTATTGGCTACACCTTC. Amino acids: CASSSAGTAIGYTF.

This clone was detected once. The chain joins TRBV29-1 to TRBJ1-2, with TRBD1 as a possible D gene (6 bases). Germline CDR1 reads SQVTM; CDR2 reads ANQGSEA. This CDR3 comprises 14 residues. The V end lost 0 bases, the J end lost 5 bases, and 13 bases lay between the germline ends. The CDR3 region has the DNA TGCAGCGTTGAAGATCTAGGGGGTTTATATGGCTACACCTTC. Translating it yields CSVEDLGGLYGYTF.

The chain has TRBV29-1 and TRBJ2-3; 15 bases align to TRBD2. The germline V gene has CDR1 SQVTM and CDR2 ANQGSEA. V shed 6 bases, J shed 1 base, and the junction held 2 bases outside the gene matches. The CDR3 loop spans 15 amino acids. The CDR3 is CSVGLAGGGTDTQYF. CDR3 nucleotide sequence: TGCAGCGTCGGACTAGCGGGAGGGGGCACAGATACGCAGTATTTT.

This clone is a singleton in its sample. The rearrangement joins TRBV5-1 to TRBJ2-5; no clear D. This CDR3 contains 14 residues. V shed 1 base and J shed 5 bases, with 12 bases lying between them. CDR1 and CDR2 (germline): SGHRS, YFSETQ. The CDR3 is CASSLPQVGETQYF. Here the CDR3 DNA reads TGCGCCAGCAGCTTGCCCCAGGTTGGGGAGACCCAGTACTTC.

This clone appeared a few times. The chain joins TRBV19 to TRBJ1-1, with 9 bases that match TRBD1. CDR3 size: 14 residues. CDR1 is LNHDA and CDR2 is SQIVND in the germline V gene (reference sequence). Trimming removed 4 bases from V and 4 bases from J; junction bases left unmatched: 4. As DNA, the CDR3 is TGTGCCAGTAGTACACAGGGGGCTGGCACTGAAGCTTTCTTT. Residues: CASSTQGAGTEAFF.

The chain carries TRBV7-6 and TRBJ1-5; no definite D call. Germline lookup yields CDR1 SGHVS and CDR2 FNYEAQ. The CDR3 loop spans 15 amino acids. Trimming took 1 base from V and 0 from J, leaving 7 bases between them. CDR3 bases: TGTGCCAGCAGCTTAGACTCTTATAGCAATCAGCCCCAGCATTTT. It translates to CASSLDSYSNQPQHF.

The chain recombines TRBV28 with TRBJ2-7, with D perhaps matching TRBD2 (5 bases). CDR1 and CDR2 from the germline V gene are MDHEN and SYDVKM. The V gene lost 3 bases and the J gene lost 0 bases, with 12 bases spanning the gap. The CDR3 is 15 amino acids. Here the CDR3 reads CASSLSLLGSYEQYF. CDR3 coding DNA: TGTGCCAGCAGTTTGTCGCTACTAGGCTCCTACGAGCAGTACTTC.

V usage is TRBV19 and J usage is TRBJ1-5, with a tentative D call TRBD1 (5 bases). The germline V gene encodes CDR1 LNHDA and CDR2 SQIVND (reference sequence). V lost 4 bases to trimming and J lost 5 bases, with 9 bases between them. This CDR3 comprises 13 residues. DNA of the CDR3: TGTGCCAGTAGTAGGGGCCCTTATCAGCCCCAGCATTTT. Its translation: CASSRGPYQPQHF.

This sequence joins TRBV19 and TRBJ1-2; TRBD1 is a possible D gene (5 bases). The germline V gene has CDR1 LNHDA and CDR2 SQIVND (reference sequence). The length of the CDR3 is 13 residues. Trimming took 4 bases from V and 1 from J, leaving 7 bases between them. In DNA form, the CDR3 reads TGTGCCAGTAGTAGGGGCGGTAACTATGGCTACACCTTC. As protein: CASSRGGNYGYTF.

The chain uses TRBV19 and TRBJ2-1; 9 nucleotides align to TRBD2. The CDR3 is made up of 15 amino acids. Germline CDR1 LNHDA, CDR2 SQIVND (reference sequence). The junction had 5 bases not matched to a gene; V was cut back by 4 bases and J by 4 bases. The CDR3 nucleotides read TGTGCCAGTAGTAGTCCGACTAGCGGTTACAATGAGCAGTTCTTC. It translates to CASSSPTSGYNEQFF.

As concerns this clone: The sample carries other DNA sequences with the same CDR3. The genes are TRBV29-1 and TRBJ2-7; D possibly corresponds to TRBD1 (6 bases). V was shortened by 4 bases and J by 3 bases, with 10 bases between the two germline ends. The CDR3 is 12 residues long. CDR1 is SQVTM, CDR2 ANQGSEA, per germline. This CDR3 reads CSVGYRDYEQYF. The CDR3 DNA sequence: TGCAGCGTTGGTTACAGGGACTACGAGCAGTACTTC.

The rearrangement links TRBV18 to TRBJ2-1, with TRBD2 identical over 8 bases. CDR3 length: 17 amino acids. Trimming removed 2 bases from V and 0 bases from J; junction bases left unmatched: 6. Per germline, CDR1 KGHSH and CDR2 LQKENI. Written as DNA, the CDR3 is TGTGCCAGCTCACCAACTAGCGGAAAGAGCTCCTACAATGAGCAGTTCTTC. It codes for CASSPTSGKSSYNEQFF. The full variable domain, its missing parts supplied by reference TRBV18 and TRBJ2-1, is NAGVMQNPRHLVRRRGQEARLRCSPMKGHSHVYWYRQLPEEGLKFMVYLQKENIIDESGMPKERFSAEFPKEGPSILRIQQVVRGDSAAYFCASSPTSGKSSYNEQFFGPGTRLTVL.

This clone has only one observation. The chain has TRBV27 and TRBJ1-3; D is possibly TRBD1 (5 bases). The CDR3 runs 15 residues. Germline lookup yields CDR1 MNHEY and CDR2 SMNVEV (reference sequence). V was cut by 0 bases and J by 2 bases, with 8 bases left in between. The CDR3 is CASSLSTAPGNTIYF. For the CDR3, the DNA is TGTGCCAGCAGTTTATCGACAGCCCCTGGAAACACCATATATTTT.

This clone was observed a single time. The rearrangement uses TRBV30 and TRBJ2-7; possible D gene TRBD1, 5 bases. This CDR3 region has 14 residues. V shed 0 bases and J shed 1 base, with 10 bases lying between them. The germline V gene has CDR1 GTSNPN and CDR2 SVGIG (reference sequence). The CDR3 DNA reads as TGTGCCTGGAGTGTATCAGGGCCTTCCTACGAGCAGTACTTC. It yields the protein CAWSVSGPSYEQYF.

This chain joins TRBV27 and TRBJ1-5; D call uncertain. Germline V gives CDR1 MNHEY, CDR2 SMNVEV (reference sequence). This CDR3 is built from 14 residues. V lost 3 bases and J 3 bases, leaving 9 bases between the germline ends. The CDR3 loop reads CASSFRENNQPQHF. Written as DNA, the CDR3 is TGTGCCAGCAGTTTTCGCGAGAACAATCAGCCCCAGCATTTT.

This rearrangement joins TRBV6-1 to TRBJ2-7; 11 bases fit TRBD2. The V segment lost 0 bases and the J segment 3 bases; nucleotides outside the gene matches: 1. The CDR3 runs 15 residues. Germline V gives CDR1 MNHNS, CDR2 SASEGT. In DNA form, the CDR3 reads TGTGCCAGCAGTGAAGCGGGGACTAGCGGCTACGAGCAGTACTTC. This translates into CASSEAGTSGYEQYF.

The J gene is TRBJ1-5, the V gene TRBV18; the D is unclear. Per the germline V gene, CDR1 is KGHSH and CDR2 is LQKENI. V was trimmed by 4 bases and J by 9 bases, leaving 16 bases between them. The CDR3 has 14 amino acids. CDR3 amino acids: CASSREAGTRPQHF. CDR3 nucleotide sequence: TGTGCCAGCTCACGGGAGGCGGGCACAAGGCCCCAGCATTTT.

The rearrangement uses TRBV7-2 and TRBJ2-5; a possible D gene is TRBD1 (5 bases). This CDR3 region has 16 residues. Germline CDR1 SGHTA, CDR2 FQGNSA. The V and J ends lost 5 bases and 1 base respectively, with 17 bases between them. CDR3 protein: CASSPIQGHIQETQYF. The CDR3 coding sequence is TGTGCCAGCAGCCCAATACAAGGACACATCCAAGAGACCCAGTACTTC.

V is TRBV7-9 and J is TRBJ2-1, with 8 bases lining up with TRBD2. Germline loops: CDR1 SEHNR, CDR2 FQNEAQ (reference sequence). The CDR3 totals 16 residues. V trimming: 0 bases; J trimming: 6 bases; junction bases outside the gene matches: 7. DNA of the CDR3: TGTGCCAGCAGCTTAGCCGCGGGGGGAGGACTCAATGAGCAGTTCTTC. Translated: CASSLAAGGGLNEQFF.

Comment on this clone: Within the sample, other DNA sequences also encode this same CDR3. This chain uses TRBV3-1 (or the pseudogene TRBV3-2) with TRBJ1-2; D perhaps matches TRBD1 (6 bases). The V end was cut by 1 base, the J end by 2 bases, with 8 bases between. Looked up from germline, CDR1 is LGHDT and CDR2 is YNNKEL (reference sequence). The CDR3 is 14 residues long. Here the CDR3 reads CASSQGQGNYGYTF. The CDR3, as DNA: TGTGCCAGCAGCCAAGGGCAGGGGAACTATGGCTACACCTTC.